This TCR beta chain was profiled in a study of T cells in Graves' hyperthyroidism and ophthalmopathy. Study summary: Peripheral blood was taken when the disease was first diagnosed, before any treatment began.

The CDR3 has 12 residues. Germline CDR1 is GTSNPN and CDR2 is SVGIG (reference sequence). There were TCR beta CDR3 regions amplified from RNA transcripts. Using the HTBI primer set, a first-round RT-PCR was run on the TCR CDR3. Each CDR3 protein gets one entry after TCRdb re-called the multiplex PCR reads with MiXCR. This table holds around 690,000 distinct CDR3 sequences, roughly 17% found once. This clonotype was seen repeatedly, ten times or more. Antigen specificity is unknown. Points from the study as a whole: Ophthalmopathy cases were set apart from stable hyperthyroidism by a 13 V-J model.

Sequencing used blood. This receptor was obtained from a man in his forties or fifties with Graves' hyperthyroidism. The V call is TRBV30, the J call TRBJ2-1; D gene ambiguous. This chain's CDR3 is CVGQSSYNEQFF. CDR3 coding DNA: TGTGTCGGCCAAAGCTCCTACAATGAGCAGTTCTTC. Using reference TRBV30 and TRBJ2-1 for the parts outside the CDR3, the full variable domain is SQTIHQWPATLVQPVGSPLSLECTVEGTSNPNLYWYRQAAGRGLQLLFYSVGIGQISSEVPQNLSASRPQDRQFILSSKKLLLSDSGFYLCVGQSSYNEQFFGPGTRLTVL.